This TCR beta chain derives from a study of T cell changes during pregnancy in multiple sclerosis. The CDR3 has 14 amino acids. From germline, CDR1 is MNHEY and CDR2 SMNVEV (reference sequence). V gave up 4 bases and J gave up 4 bases, with 13 bases separating them. Method: immunoSEQ multiplex PCR; TCRdb's copy keeps in-frame clones and lacks some. This table has tens of thousands of clones, approximately 90% appearing once. The chain is built from TRBV27 and TRBJ1-1; a possible D gene is TRBD1 (6 bases). The receptor was isolated from a female donor in good health, enrolled as a control in a pregnancy study. Sequenced material: peripheral blood, taken in the second trimester of pregnancy. The CDR3 sequence: CASSSGQTGTEAFF. The DNA of the CDR3 is TGTGCCAGCAGTTCCGGACAGACGGGCACTGAAGCTTTCTTT.